The next 18 T cell receptor beta chains were all read from a single sample in a study of blood T cell repertoires in COVID-19. Repertoires were generated with immunoSEQ multiplex PCR, while TCRdb's copy carries only in-frame clones and drops some. Of 120,000 to 150,000 clones listed, about nine tenths are singletons. What was sequenced was peripheral blood. The source of these receptors is a human donor in a cohort sampled during active COVID-19.

The chain links TRBV5-4 to TRBJ2-3; 8 bases match TRBD2. Germline loops: CDR1 SGHNT, CDR2 YYREEE (reference sequence). CDR3 length: 18 amino acids. The J segment lost 0 bases and the V segment lost 4 bases, leaving 13 bases of the junction unmatched. CDR3 nucleotides: TGTGCCAGCAGCCGGGGGGGGGTGACAGTACCTAGCACAGATACGCAGTATTTT. It yields the protein CASSRGGVTVPSTDTQYF.

The chain employs TRBV4-2 and TRBJ2-1; TRBD2 matches 10 bases. Trimming cost V 1 base and J 3 bases; bases outside gene matches: 0. CDR1 and CDR2 (germline): LGHNA, YNFKEQ. The CDR3 covers 15 residues. CDR3 nucleotide sequence: TGTGCCAGCAGCCAAGGACTAGCGGGCTACAATGAGCAGTTCTTC. It translates to CASSQGLAGYNEQFF.

This clone was counted once. V and J are TRBV29-1 and TRBJ1-1; maybe TRBD1 (6 bases). Trimming took 1 base from V and 2 from J, leaving 11 bases between them. Germline values: CDR1 SQVTM, CDR2 ANQGSEA. The CDR3 is 14 residues long. The CDR3 reads CSVEGGPANTEAFF. CDR3 nucleotide sequence: TGCAGCGTTGAAGGGGGGCCTGCCAACACTGAAGCTTTCTTT.

This clone was seen a handful of times. The chain recombines TRBV7-8 with TRBJ2-2; tentatively, D is TRBD2 (5 bases). The CDR3 loop spans 17 amino acids. Trimming took off 0 bases at V and 4 bases at J, with 15 bases between the two ends. Germline V gives CDR1 SGHVS, CDR2 FQNEAQ. CDR3 bases: TGTGCCAGCAGCTTAGCAGGACCCACCCGGGGCACCGGGGAGCTGTTTTTT. Protein sequence: CASSLAGPTRGTGELFF.

The genes are TRBV30 and TRBJ1-4; possible D gene TRBD1, 5 bases. Germline CDR1 reads GTSNPN; CDR2 reads SVGIG (reference sequence). This CDR3 is built from 14 residues. Deletions cut 3 bases from V and 8 bases from J, with 16 bases between. For the CDR3, the DNA is TGTGCCTGGAGCCAAACCCGACAGAGCGAAAAACTGTTTTTT. Amino acids: CAWSQTRQSEKLFF.

V is TRBV5-6 and J is TRBJ2-1, with 12 nucleotides matching TRBD2. V lost 2 bases to trimming and J lost 4 bases; unmatched junction nucleotides: 4. This CDR3 comprises 16 residues. CDR1 and CDR2 from the germline V gene are SGHDT and YYEEEE. In DNA, the CDR3 is TGTGCCAGCAGCTTCGCTGGGACTAGCGGGTACAATGAGCAGTTCTTC. Translation gives CASSFAGTSGYNEQFF.

This rearrangement joins TRBV18 to TRBJ2-1, with D possibly matching TRBD2 (5 bases). This CDR3 spans 15 amino acids. V was pared by 4 bases and J by 4 bases, with 14 bases between. From germline, CDR1 is KGHSH and CDR2 LQKENI. The CDR3 loop is CASSRRDTDYNEQFF. CDR3 sequence (DNA): TGTGCCAGCTCACGCCGGGATACCGATTACAATGAGCAGTTCTTC.

This chain links TRBV7-6 with TRBJ1-4; D remains unclear. Germline CDR1 and CDR2: SGHVS and FNYEAQ. The CDR3 covers 15 residues. V was cut by 0 bases and J by 4 bases, with 9 bases left in between. The chain's CDR3 is CASSLAGVVNEKLFF. The CDR3 bases are TGTGCCAGCAGCTTAGCTGGAGTTGTTAATGAAAAACTGTTTTTT.

The V gene is TRBV28, the J gene TRBJ2-5, with D possibly being TRBD2 (6 bases). CDR1 is MDHEN, CDR2 SYDVKM, per germline. The CDR3 contains 15 residues. V was clipped by 6 bases and J by 5 bases, with 19 bases between them. The CDR3 sequence is CASRGRDSLGETQYF. As DNA, the CDR3 is TGTGCCAGCAGGGGCCGGGACTCCCTCGGGGAGACCCAGTACTTC.

The chain carries TRBV7-2 and TRBJ2-7; 7 nucleotides line up with TRBD1. With 0 bases clipped from V and 0 bases from J, the junction kept 8 bases outside the gene matches. The CDR3 has 17 residues. Germline-derived CDR1 and CDR2 are SGHTA and FQGNSA. This chain's CDR3 is CASSLAPQGTISYEQYF. The DNA of the CDR3 is TGTGCCAGCAGCTTAGCCCCACAGGGGACAATCTCCTACGAGCAGTACTTC.

The chain recombines TRBV2 with TRBJ2-2, with 8 bases lining up with TRBD1. The germline V gene encodes CDR1 SNHLY and CDR2 FYNNEI. This CDR3 is 14 amino acids long. The V and J ends lost 6 bases and 1 base, in that order; junction bases with no gene match: 1. The CDR3 spells CASSGQGNTGELFF. CDR3 nucleotide sequence: TGTGCCAGCAGCGGACAGGGGAACACCGGGGAGCTGTTTTTT. The whole variable domain, remainder taken from reference TRBV2 and TRBJ2-2, is EPEVTQTPSHQVTQMGQEVILRCVPISNHLYFYWYRQILGQKVEFLVSFYNNEISEKSEIFDDQFSVERPDGSNFTLKIRSTKLEDSAMYFCASSGQGNTGELFFGEGSRLTVL.

This chain links TRBV7-2 with TRBJ2-5; D might be TRBD2 (6 bases). The germline gives CDR1 SGHTA, CDR2 FQGNSA. This CDR3 has 12 residues. The V and J ends lost 4 bases and 7 bases respectively, with 10 bases between them. CDR3 amino acids: CASSSLGGTQYF. The CDR3 coding sequence is TGTGCCAGCAGCTCGCTGGGAGGGACCCAGTACTTC.

The chain has TRBV28 and TRBJ1-5, with D possibly matching TRBD1 (6 bases). The CDR3 is made up of 17 amino acids. The germline V and J ends were trimmed by 6 bases and 0 bases, with 18 bases remaining between them. The germline CDR1 and CDR2 sequences are MDHEN and SYDVKM. The CDR3 is CASSGTGRGNSNQPQHF. CDR3 DNA sequence: TGTGCCAGCAGCGGTACAGGGCGCGGAAATAGCAATCAGCCCCAGCATTTT.

The chain uses TRBV9 and TRBJ2-7, with 9 bases matching TRBD2. Trimming removed 3 bases from V and 3 bases from J; junction bases left unmatched: 10. Germline CDR1 is SGDLS and CDR2 is YYNGEE. This CDR3 spans 16 amino acids. DNA for the CDR3: TGTGCCAGCAGCGGCGGTAGCGGGAGACTAGGCTACGAGCAGTACTTC. This gives the protein CASSGGSGRLGYEQYF.

The rearrangement links TRBV4-2 to TRBJ2-2, with TRBD2 matching over 11 bases. This CDR3 has 17 residues. Unmatched junction bases numbered 7, after V lost 0 bases and J lost 7 bases. Germline V CDR1 and CDR2: LGHNA, YNFKEQ. CDR3 sequence (DNA): TGTGCCAGCAGCCAAGATTCACTAGCGGGAGTCGACGGGGAGCTGTTTTTT. Protein product: CASSQDSLAGVDGELFF.

The rearrangement joins TRBV7-8 to TRBJ1-2, with 9 bases identical to TRBD1. The CDR3 loop spans 13 amino acids. CDR1 SGHVS and CDR2 FQNEAQ come from the germline V gene. J lost 7 bases, V lost 6 bases, and 6 bases had no gene match. The CDR3: CASRSGTGFGYTF. The CDR3 coding sequence is TGTGCCAGCAGATCCGGGACAGGGTTTGGCTACACCTTC.

This chain links TRBV7-2 with TRBJ2-3, with 9 bases matching TRBD2. V trimming: 5 bases; J trimming: 5 bases; junction bases outside the gene matches: 8. Germline V gives CDR1 SGHTA, CDR2 FQGNSA. The CDR3 totals 15 residues. CDR3 sequence (DNA): TGTGCCAGCAGCATCGGGACTAGCAGAGTAGATACGCAGTATTTT. The encoded protein is CASSIGTSRVDTQYF. The variable domain in full, completed from reference TRBV7-2 and TRBJ2-3, reads GAGVSQSPSNKVTEKGKDVELRCDPISGHTALYWYRQSLGQGLEFLIYFQGNSAPDKSGLPSDRFSAERTGGSVSTLTIQRTQQEDSAVYLCASSIGTSRVDTQYFGPGTRLTVL.

The rearrangement uses TRBV11-2 and TRBJ2-7; TRBD2 agrees at 12 bases. The germline CDR1 and CDR2 sequences are SGHAT and FQNNGV. J gave up 3 bases and V 5 bases, and 5 bases lay outside the gene matches. The CDR3 is 15 residues long. The CDR3 here is CASSPRTSGDYEQYF. CDR3 coding DNA: TGTGCCAGCAGCCCCCGGACTAGCGGGGACTACGAGCAGTACTTC.